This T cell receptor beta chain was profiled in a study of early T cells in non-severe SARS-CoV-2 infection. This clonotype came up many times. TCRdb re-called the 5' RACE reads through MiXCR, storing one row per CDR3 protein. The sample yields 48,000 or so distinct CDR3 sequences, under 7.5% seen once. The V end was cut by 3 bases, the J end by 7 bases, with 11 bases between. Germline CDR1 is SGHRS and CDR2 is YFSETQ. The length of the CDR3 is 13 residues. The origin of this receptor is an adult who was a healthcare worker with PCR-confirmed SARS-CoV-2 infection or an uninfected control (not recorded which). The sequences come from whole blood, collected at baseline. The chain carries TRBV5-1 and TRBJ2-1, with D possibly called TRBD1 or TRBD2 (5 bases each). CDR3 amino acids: CASSWGRSNEQFF. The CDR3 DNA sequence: TGCGCCAGCAGCTGGGGACGGTCGAATGAGCAGTTCTTC.